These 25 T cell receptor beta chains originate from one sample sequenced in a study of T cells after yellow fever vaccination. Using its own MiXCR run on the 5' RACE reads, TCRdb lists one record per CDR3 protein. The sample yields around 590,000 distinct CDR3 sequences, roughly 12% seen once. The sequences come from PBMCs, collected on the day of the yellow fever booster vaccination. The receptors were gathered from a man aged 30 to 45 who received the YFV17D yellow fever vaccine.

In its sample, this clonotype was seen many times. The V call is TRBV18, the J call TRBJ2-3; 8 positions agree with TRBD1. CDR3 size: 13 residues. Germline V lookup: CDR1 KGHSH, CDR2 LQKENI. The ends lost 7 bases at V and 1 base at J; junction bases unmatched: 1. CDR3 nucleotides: TGTGCCAGCTTGGGACAGGGCACAGATACGCAGTATTTT. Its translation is CASLGQGTDTQYF.

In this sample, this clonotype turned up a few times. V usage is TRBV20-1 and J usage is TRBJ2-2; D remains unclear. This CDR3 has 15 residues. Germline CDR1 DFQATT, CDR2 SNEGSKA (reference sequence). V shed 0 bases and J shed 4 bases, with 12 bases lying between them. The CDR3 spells CSARDAQSVTGELFF. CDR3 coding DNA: TGCAGTGCTAGAGATGCGCAATCGGTCACCGGGGAGCTGTTTTTT.

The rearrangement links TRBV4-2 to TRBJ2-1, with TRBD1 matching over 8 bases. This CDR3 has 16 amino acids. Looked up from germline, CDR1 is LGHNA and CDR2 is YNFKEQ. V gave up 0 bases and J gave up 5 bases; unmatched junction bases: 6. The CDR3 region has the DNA TGTGCCAGCAGCCAAGAAAACAGGGGGTACGACAATGAGCAGTTCTTC. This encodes CASSQENRGYDNEQFF.

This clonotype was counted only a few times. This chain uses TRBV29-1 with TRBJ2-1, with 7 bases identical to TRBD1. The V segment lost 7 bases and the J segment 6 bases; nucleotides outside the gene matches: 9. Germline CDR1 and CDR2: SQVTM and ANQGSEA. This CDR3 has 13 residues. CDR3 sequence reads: CSALGTAFNEQFF. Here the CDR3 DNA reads TGCAGCGCCTTGGGGACAGCCTTCAATGAGCAGTTCTTC.

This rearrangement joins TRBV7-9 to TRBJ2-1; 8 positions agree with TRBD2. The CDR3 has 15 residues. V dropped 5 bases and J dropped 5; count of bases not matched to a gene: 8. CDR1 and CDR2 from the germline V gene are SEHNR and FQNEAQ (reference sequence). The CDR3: CASSPGGARHNEQFF. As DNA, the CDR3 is TGTGCCAGCAGCCCGGGGGGGGCCCGGCACAATGAGCAGTTCTTC.

CDR3 in DNA: TGTGCCAGCAGCTCCCGGGACAGGGTAAGAGAGCAGTACTTC. Its protein is CASSSRDRVREQYF. The V and J genes are TRBV7-9 and TRBJ2-7; 9 bases line up with TRBD1. This CDR3 spans 14 amino acids. The V gene end was trimmed by 4 bases and the J gene end by 7 bases; junction bases not matched to a gene: 8. Germline CDR1 and CDR2: SEHNR and FQNEAQ (reference sequence).

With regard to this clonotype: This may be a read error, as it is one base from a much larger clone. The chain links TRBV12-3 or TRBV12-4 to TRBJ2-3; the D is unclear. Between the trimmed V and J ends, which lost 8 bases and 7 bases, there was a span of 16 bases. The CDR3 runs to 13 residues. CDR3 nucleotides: TGTGCCAGCGTCTCCACGACGGGTTATACGCAGTATTTT. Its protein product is CASVSTTGYTQYF.

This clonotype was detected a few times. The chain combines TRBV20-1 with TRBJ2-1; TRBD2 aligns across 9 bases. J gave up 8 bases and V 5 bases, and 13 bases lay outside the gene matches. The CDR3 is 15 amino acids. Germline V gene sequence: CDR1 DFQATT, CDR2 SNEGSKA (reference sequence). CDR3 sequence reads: CSAGGTSRAADEQFF. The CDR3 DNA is TGCAGTGCTGGGGGGACTAGCAGGGCCGCCGATGAGCAGTTCTTC.

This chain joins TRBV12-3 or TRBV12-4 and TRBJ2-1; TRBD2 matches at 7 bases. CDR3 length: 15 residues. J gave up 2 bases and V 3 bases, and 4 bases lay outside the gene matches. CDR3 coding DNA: TGTGCCAGCAGTTTGCGCGGGAGTACCTACAATGAGCAGTTCTTC. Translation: CASSLRGSTYNEQFF.

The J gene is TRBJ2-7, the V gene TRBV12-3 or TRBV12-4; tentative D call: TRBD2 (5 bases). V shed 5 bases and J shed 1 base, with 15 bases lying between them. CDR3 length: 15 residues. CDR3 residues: CASSPITRRSYEQYF. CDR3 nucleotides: TGTGCCAGCAGTCCGATCACCAGGAGGTCCTACGAGCAGTACTTC.

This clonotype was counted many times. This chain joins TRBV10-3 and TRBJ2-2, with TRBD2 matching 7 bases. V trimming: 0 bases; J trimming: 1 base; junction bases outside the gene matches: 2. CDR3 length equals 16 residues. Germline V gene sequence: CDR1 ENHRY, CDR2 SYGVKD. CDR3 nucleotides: TGTGCCATCAGTGAGTCGTCGGGGGGGAACACCGGGGAGCTGTTTTTT. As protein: CAISESSGGNTGELFF.

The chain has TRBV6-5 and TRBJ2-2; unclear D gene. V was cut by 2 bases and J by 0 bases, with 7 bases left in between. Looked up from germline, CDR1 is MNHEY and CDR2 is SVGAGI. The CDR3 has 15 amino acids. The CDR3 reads CASSYEPANTGELFF. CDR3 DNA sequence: TGTGCCAGCAGTTACGAGCCAGCGAACACCGGGGAGCTGTTTTTT.

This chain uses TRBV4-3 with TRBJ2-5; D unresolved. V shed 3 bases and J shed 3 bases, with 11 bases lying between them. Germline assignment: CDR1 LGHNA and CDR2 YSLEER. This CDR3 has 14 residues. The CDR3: CASSQNLVEETQYF. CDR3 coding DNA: TGCGCCAGCAGCCAGAACTTGGTAGAAGAGACCCAGTACTTC.

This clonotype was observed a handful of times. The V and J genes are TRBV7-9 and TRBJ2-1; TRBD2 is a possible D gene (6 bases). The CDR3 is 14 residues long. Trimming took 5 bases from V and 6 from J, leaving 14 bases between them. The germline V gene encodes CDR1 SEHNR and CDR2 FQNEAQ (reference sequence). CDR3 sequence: CASSTPTRSNEQFF. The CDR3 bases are TGTGCCAGCAGCACCCCGACTAGGAGCAATGAGCAGTTCTTC.

The CDR3 DNA sequence: TGCGCCAGCCAACAGGGGACGCCGAACACCGGGGAGCTGTTTTTT. The encoded protein is CASQQGTPNTGELFF. The chain has TRBV5-1 and TRBJ2-2; 7 bases are a match to TRBD1. CDR1 and CDR2 from the germline V gene are SGHRS and YFSETQ. The J segment lost 0 bases and the V segment lost 7 bases, leaving 6 bases of the junction unmatched. The CDR3 sequence is 15 residues long. The variable domain in full, completed from reference TRBV5-1 and TRBJ2-2, reads KAGVTQTPRYLIKTRGQQVTLSCSPISGHRSVSWYQQTPGQGLQFLFEYFSETQRNKGNFPGRFSGRQFSNSRSEMNVSTLELGDSALYLCASQQGTPNTGELFFGEGSRLTVL.

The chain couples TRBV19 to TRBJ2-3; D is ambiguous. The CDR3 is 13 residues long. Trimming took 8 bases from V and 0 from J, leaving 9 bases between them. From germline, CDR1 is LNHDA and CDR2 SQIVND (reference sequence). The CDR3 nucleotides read TGTGCCAGTCGAGGCAGTAGCACAGATACGCAGTATTTT. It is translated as CASRGSSTDTQYF.

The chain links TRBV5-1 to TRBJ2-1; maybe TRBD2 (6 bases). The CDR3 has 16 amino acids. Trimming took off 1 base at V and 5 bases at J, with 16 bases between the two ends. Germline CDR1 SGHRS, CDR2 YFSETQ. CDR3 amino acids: CASSLIGVAVDNEQFF. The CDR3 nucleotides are TGCGCCAGCAGCTTGATTGGTGTAGCGGTTGACAATGAGCAGTTCTTC. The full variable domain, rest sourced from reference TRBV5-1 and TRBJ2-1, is KAGVTQTPRYLIKTRGQQVTLSCSPISGHRSVSWYQQTPGQGLQFLFEYFSETQRNKGNFPGRFSGRQFSNSRSEMNVSTLELGDSALYLCASSLIGVAVDNEQFFGPGTRLTVL.

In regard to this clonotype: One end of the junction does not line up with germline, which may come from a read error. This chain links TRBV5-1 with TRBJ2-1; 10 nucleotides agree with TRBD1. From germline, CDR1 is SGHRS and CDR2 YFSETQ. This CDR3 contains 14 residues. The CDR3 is CASSFGQGGNERFF. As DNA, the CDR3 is TGCGCCAGCAGCTTCGGACAGGGGGGTAATGAGCGGTTCTTC. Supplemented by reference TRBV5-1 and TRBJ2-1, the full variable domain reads KAGVTQTPRYLIKTRGQQVTLSCSPISGHRSVSWYQQTPGQGLQFLFEYFSETQRNKGNFPGRFSGRQFSNSRSEMNVSTLELGDSALYLCASSFGQGGNERFFGPGTRLTVL.

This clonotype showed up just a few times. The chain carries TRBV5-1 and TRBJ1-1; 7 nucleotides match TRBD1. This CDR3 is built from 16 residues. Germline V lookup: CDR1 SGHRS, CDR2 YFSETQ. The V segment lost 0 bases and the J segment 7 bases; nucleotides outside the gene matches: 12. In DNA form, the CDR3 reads TGCGCCAGCAGCTTGGAGACAGGGTTACTTTCGGGTGAAGCTTTCTTT. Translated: CASSLETGLLSGEAFF.

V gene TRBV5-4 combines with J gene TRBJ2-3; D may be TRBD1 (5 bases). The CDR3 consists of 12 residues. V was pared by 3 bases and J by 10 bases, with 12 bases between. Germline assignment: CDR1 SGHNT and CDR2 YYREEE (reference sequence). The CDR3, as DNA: TGTGCCAGCAGCTATAAGACAGAGCCGCAGTATTTT. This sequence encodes CASSYKTEPQYF.

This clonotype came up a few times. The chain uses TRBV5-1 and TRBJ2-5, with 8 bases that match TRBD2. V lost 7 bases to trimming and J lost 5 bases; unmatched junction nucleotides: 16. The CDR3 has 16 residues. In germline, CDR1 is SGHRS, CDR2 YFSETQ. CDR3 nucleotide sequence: TGCGCCAGCCGAGGCCCCCTAGCGGGCCCGTCGGAGACCCAGTACTTC. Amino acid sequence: CASRGPLAGPSETQYF.

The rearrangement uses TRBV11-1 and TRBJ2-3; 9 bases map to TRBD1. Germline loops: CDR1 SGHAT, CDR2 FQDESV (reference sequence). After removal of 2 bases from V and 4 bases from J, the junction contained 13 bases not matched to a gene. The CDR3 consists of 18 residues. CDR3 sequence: CASSLPGTGGAFPDTQYF. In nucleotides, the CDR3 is TGTGCCAGCAGCTTACCCGGAACAGGGGGCGCCTTCCCAGATACGCAGTATTTT.

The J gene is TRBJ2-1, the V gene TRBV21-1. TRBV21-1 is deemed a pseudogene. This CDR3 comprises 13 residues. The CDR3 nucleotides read TGTGCCAGTGACAGGCGCTCCTACAATGAGCAGTTCTTC. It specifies CASDRRSYNEQFF.

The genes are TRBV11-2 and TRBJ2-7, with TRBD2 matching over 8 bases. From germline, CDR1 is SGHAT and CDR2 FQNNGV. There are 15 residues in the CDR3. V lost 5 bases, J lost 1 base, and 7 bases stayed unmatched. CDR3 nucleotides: TGTGCCAGCAGCCGTACTAGCGGCCTTTCCTACGAGCAGTACTTC. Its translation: CASSRTSGLSYEQYF.

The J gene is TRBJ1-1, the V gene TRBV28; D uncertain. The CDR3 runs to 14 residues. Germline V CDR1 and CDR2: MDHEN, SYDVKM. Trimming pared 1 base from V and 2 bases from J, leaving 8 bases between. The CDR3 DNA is TGTGCCAGCAGTTTATCAGTCCGTAACACTGAAGCTTTCTTT. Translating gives CASSLSVRNTEAFF.